A selection of T cell receptor beta chains follows, all from one sample in a study of control samples from healthy donors and cancer patients. Measured with immunoSEQ multiplex PCR; TCRdb has only the in-frame clones, and not every one. The data show tens of thousands of clones, with 90% to 95% seen just once and 4.8% held by the top ten. Sequencing input: blood. The receptor source for this set is a woman aged 18-29 years in good health. CDR3s leave out the opening cysteine and the closing phenylalanine or tryptophan. The order of the fields is clone size, V gene, D gene, CDR3 protein. D genes are given only for firm matches. Clone size, where shown, is once, few, many, or a class for clones that have expanded.

>.|TRBV4-1|.
ASSHSSQGGFFEQY
>.|TRBV3-1/TRBV3-2|.
ASSQERGGTRNSPLH
>.|TRBV27|TRBD2
ASSFGGVGSYEQY
>.|TRBV10-3|TRBD1
AISETLAADRSNYGYT
>.|TRBV5-1|.
ASSLYRSSYEQY
>few|TRBV18|.
ASSPLSTGELF
>.|TRBV29-1|.
SGGEFEGYT
>.|TRBV6-7|.
ASSYSSLRGANYGYT
>.|TRBV24-1|.
ATRAGPSSRELF
>.|TRBV25-1|.
ASTRTPNTEAF
>.|TRBV19|TRBD1
ASSHRLDRASYEQY
>.|TRBV11-2|TRBD2
ATSGSSGYEQY
>.|TRBV21-1|.
ASSAGSSGRSSTDTQY
>.|TRBV11-3|.
ASSHEKDGFYEQF
>.|TRBV5-1|TRBD1
ASSAEVQGSGNTIY
>.|TRBV19|TRBD2
ASSYSGGVYNEQF
>.|TRBV7-2|TRBD2
ASSLVPAGGPYEQY
>.|TRBV28|TRBD1
ASSLGQGAAYEQY
>.|TRBV6-2/TRBV6-3|.
ASSPIRGHSYEQY
>few|TRBV5-4|.
ASSLFSDSGNTIY
>.|TRBV4-1|.
ASRIQGPGELF
>.|TRBV27|.
ASSLSADPNTEAF
>.|TRBV19|.
ASSIIGSYNSPLH
>.|TRBV5-4|TRBD1
ASRTPGGDTEAF
>.|TRBV28|.
ASSLSVDSNEKLF
>.|TRBV18|TRBD2
ASSTTSGTTDTQY
>.|TRBV2|TRBD1
ASRAEQTGNQPQH
>.|TRBV6-1|.
ASSEAVLPLYYTEAF
>.|TRBV7-8|TRBD2
ASSQKTTSGGLKRETQY
>.|TRBV9|.
ASSVSSGSYNEQF
>.|TRBV19|.
ASEHQANTEAF
>.|TRBV4-2|TRBD2
ASSQNPGLAGVYEQY
>.|TRBV5-1|TRBD1
ASSLGTGGNEQF
>few|TRBV6-4|.
ASSDSGGGAGTDTQY
>.|TRBV27|TRBD2
ASSTRTSGLAKNIQY
>.|TRBV19|TRBD1
ASSRQGKGRSNEKLF
>.|TRBV29-1|TRBD1
SVGEQGPGANVLT